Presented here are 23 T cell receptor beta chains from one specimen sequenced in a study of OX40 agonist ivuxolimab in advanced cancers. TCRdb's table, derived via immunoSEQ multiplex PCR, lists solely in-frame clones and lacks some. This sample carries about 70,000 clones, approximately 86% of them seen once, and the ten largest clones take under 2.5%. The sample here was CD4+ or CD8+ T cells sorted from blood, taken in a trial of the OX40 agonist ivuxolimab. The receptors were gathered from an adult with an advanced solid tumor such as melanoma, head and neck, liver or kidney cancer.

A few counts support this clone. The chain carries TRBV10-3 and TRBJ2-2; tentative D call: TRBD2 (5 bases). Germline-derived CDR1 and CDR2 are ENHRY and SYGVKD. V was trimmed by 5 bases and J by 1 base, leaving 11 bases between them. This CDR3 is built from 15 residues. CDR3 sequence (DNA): TGTGCCATCAGTCAAAGCGGAGGGAACACCGGGGAGCTGTTTTTT. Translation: CAISQSGGNTGELFF.

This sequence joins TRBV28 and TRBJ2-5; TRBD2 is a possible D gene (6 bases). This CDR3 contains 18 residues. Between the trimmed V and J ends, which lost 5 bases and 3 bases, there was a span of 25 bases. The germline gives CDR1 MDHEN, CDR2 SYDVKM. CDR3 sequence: CASSLFLTSPGRKETQYF. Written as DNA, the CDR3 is TGTGCCAGCAGTCTTTTCCTGACTAGTCCAGGGAGAAAAGAGACCCAGTACTTC.

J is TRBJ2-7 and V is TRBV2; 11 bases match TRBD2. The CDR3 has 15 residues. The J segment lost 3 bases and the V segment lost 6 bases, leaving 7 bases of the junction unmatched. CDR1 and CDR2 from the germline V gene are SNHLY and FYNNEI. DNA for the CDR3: TGTGCCAGCAGCGGCATAGCGGGAGGGATCTACGAGCAGTACTTC. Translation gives CASSGIAGGIYEQYF.

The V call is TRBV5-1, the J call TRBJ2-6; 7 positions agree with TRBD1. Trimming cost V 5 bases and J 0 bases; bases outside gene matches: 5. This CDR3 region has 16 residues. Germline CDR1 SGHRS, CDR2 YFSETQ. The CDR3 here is CASSWTGSSGANVLTF. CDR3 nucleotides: TGCGCCAGCAGTTGGACAGGCAGCTCTGGGGCCAACGTCCTGACTTTC.

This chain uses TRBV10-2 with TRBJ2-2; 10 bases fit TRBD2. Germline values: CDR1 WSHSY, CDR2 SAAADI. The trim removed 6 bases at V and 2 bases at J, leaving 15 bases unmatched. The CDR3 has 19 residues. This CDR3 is CASRTGGLAGVSNTGELFF. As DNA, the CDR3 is TGCGCCAGCAGAACCGGAGGCCTAGCGGGAGTTTCTAACACCGGGGAGCTGTTTTTT.

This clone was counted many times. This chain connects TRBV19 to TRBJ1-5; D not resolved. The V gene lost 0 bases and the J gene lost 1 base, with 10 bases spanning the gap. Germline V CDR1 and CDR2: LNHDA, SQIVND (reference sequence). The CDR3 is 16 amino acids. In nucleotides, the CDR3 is TGTGCCAGTAGTATAGATGGCCCAGGCAGCAATCAGCCCCAGCATTTT. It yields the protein CASSIDGPGSNQPQHF.

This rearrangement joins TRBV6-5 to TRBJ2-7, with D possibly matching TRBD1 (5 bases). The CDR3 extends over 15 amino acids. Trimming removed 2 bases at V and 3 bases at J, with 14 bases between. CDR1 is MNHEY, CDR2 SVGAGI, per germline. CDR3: CASSYSPGPSYEQYF. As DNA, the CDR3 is TGTGCCAGCAGTTACAGTCCAGGGCCGAGCTACGAGCAGTACTTC.

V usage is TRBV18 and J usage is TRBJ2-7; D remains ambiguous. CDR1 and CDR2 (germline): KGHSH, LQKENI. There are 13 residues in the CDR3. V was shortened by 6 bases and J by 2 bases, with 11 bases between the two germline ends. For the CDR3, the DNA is TGTGCCAGCTCCAGGATGAGAACCTACGAGCAGTACTTC. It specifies CASSRMRTYEQYF.

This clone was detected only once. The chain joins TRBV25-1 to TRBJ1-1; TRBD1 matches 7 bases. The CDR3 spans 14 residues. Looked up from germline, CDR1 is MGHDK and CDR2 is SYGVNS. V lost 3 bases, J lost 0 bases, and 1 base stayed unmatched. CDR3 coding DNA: TGTGCCAGCAGTGAGACAGGGATGAACACTGAAGCTTTCTTT. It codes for CASSETGMNTEAFF.

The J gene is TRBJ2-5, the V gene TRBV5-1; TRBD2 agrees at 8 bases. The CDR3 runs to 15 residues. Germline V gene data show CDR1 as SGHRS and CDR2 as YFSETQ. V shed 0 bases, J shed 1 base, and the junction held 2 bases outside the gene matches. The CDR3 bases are TGCGCCAGCAGCTTGGCTAGCGGGCCCCAAGAGACCCAGTACTTC. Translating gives CASSLASGPQETQYF.

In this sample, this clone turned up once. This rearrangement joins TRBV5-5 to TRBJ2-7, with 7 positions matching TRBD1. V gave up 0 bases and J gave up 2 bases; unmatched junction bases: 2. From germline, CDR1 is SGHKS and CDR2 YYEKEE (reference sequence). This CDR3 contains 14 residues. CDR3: CASSLGQGPYEQYF. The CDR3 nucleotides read TGTGCCAGCAGCTTGGGACAGGGCCCCTACGAGCAGTACTTC.

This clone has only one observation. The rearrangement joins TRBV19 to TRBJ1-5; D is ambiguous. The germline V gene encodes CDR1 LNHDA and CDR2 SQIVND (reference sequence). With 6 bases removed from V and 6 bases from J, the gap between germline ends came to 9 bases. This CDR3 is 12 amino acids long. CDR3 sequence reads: CASSQAPQPQHF. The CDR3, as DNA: TGTGCCAGTAGCCAGGCTCCTCAGCCCCAGCATTTT.

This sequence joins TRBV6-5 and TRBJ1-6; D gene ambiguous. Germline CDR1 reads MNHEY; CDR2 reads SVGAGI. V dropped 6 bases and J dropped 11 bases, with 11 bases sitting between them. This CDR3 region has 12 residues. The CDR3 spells CASRSLGAPLHF. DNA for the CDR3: TGTGCCAGCAGATCACTTGGGGCACCCCTCCACTTT.

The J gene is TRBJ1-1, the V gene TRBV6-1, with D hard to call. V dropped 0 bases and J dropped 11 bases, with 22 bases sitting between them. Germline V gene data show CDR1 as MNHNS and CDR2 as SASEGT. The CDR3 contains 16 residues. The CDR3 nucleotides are TGTGCCAGCAGTGAAGCAATTTACATTTCCCAACGACGGGCTTTCTTT. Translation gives CASSEAIYISQRRAFF.

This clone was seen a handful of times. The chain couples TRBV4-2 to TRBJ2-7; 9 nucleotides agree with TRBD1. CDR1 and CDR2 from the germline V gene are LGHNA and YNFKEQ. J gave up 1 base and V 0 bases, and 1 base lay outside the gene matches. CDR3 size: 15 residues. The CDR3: CASSQEGQGSYEQYF. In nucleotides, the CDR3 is TGTGCCAGCAGCCAAGAAGGACAGGGGTCCTACGAGCAGTACTTC.

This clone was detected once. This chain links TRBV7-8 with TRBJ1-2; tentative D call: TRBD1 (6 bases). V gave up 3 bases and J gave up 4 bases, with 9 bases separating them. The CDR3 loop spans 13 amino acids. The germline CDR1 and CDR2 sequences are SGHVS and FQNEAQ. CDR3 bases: TGTGCCAGCAGCTTCGTGGGGGCCTATGGCTACACCTTC. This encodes CASSFVGAYGYTF.

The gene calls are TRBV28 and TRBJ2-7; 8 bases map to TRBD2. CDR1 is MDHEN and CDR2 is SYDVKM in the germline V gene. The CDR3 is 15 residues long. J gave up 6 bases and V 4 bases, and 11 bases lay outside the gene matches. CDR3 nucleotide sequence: TGTGCCAGCAGTTCCCCACTACCGGGGGGGCGCGAGCAGTACTTC. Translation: CASSSPLPGGREQYF.

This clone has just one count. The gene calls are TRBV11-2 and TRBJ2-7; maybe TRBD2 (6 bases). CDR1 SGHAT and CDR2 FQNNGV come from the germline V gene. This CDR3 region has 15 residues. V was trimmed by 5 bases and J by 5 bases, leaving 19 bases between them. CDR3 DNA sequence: TGTGCCAGCAGCCCTAGGGACTTTATGAACCACGAGCAGTACTTC. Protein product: CASSPRDFMNHEQYF.

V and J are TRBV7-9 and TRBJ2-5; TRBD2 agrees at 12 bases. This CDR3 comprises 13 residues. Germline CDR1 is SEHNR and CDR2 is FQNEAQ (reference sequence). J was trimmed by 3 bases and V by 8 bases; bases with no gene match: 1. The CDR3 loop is CASGLAGKETQYF. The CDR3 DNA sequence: TGTGCCAGCGGACTAGCGGGAAAAGAGACCCAGTACTTC.

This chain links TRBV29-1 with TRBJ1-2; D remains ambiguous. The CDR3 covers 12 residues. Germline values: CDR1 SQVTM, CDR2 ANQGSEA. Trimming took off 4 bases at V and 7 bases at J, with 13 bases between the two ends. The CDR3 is CSVGGASGGYTF. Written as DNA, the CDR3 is TGCAGCGTTGGGGGAGCATCGGGTGGCTACACCTTC.

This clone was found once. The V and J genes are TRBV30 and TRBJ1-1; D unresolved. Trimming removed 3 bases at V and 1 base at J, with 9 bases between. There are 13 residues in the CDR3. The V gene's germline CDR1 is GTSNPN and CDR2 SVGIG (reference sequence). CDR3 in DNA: TGTGCCTGGAGAGGAGGCCAGAACACTGAAGCTTTCTTT. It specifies CAWRGGQNTEAFF.

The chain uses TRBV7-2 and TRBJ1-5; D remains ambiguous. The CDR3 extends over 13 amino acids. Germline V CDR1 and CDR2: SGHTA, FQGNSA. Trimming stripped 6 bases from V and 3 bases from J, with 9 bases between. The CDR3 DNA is TGTGCCAGCAGTCCGGTCCACAATCAGCCCCAGCATTTT. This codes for CASSPVHNQPQHF. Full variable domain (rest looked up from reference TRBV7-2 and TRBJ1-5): GAGVSQSPSNKVTEKGKDVELRCDPISGHTALYWYRQSLGQGLEFLIYFQGNSAPDKSGLPSDRFSAERTGGSVSTLTIQRTQQEDSAVYLCASSPVHNQPQHFGDGTRLSIL.

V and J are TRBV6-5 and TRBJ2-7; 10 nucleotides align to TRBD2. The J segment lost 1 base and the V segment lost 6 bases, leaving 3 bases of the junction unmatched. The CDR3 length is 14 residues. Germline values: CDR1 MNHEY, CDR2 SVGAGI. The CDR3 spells CASSLAGASYEQYF. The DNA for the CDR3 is TGTGCCAGCAGCCTAGCGGGAGCTTCCTACGAGCAGTACTTC.